Listed here is a single TCR beta chain. Its antigen is currently not known. Base qualities are not provided; no much larger clone lies one nucleotide away. Library prep was done by the immunoSEQ multiplex PCR assay. A mixture of 60 forward primers for TCR Vbeta segments and 13 reverse primers for TCR Jbeta segments was used in the multiplex PCR. The CDR3 region of rearranged TCR beta genes was amplified from genomic DNA by a multiplex PCR assay. On the Illumina HiSeq System, the amplified TCR beta libraries were sequenced as 87-base-pair reads. The paper's data handling went like this. A later analysis counted 65 million to 90 million unique TCR beta chains across the 666 repertoires, and around 12 million of these chains were shared by at least two donors. Raw reads were error-corrected and collapsed into unique sequences with a nearest-neighbor algorithm that merged closely related sequences to remove PCR and sequencing errors. Alignment of CDR3 sequences to IMGT reference sequences was used to assign V, D and J gene segments. For a sequence to be retained, at least a six-nucleotide match to both a V gene segment and a J gene segment was required. Rearrangements were called productive when the CDR3 lacked stop codons and stayed in frame with V and J; all others were non-productive. CDR3 was defined by IMGT convention, running from the second conserved V-encoded cysteine to the conserved J-encoded phenylalanine. The earlier analysis of around 640 of the donors excluded sequences that lacked an unambiguous match to a single V gene segment. An earlier analysis of several hundred of the donors called V segments functional above 56.7% productive rearrangements and segregating when the between-donor standard deviation exceeded 5%. A statistical classification framework was built for diagnosing cytomegalovirus status from the catalog of TCR beta chain sequences. In a later analysis, TCR nucleotide sequences were compared against IMGT/GENE-DB human TR gene sequences so that V and J genes could be assigned. Using the TCRdist pipeline, a later analysis assigned CDR3 sequences along with most-parsimonious VDJ recombination scenarios. A later analysis defined each TCR beta chain by its CDR3 amino acid sequence plus V-gene family, and excluded reads lacking a unique V-gene family. To address suspected cross-contamination and a sequencing artifact, a later analysis removed around 590 highly shared, low-generation-probability nucleotide sequences. In a later analysis, a clonal expansion index for each public chain was calculated from normalized within-repertoire ranks of inferred template counts. A later analysis computed generation probabilities with a VDJ recombination model fitted to out-of-frame rearrangements, and checked the results against IGoR. In a later analysis, hypergeometric tests were used to score TCR-TCR, TCR-HLA and TCR-CMV co-occurrence, with a repertoire-size bias correction applied to TCR pairs. In a later analysis, false discovery rates were estimated by permuting HLA or CMV assignments 20 times. A later analysis grouped co-occurring TCRs with DBSCAN, adding TCRdist sequence similarity when clustering within HLA-allele-positive subsets. Co-occurrence clustering excluded repertoires with fewer than 30,000 or more than 120,000 public chains, plus five with anomalous nucleotide sharing. The table was pulled from immuneACCESS by TCRdb, which kept in-frame rearrangements only. Such tables lose some clones; where checked, under half of the loss comes from unresolved V genes, and the rest has no known cause. Clonal size and the V and J genes are those of that table, whereas D and trimming came from the DNA. Recorded for this sample are about 94,000 clones; about 68% of them occurred a single time. The top ten hold about 22% of the sample.

This record belongs to a study of cytomegalovirus exposure and HLA in healthy donors (dated by TCRdb to about 2017). Regarding the complete study: In an earlier analysis of around 540 of the donors, around 300 Gb of sequence data and 100 million or so unique TCR beta sequences from about 180 million T cells were reported. Roughly 300 gigabases of sequencing data and around 88 million unique TCR sequences made up an early release that covered approximately 650 HLA-typed donors. Of the approximately 400 genotyped donors, around 81% fell in the genetic ancestry cluster associated with self-reported Caucasian donors. The study aimed to test whether cataloging public T cell receptors could reveal signatures of past pathogen exposure. Using immunosequencing, the study profiled T cell repertoires from fewer than 700 subjects and related those repertoires to cytomegalovirus serostatus. A separate validation cohort of roughly 130 different subjects was used in addition to the approximately 670-subject first cohort. The study combined high-throughput TCR immunosequencing, statistical association of individual TCRs with disease status, and machine learning to predict cytomegalovirus infection status. A later analysis re-analyzed previously published TCR beta repertoires from about 600 donors and added high-resolution HLA genotyping to study TCR occurrence patterns. Rather than using new phenotypic data, the later analysis identified candidate immune exposures from TCR beta sequences and from how often those sequences occurred across donors. To decide whether each TCR beta V gene segment behaved as functional or pseudogenic, an earlier analysis of nearly 600 of the donors relied on high-throughput TCR beta sequencing. Alongside the repertoire data, information on donor age, sex, ethnicity and CMV serostatus was compiled. A later genetic analysis used genome-wide SNP genotypes for about 55% of the 666 donors, treating that subset as a discovery cohort. All discovery cohort repertoires had been generated using a single sequencing platform. HLA typing covered class I and class II loci at four-digit resolution. The number of typed donors differed by locus: about 629-630 for A, B, C, DRB1 and DQB1; some 540 for DQA1; 606 for DPA1; and some 450 for DPB1. Several DR-DQ haplotypes were handled as single units for association and clustering because linkage in the cohort was strong. Across some 400 genotyped donors of the cohort, an average of roughly 200,000 unique TCR beta nucleotide sequences per donor were sequenced, and roughly 18% of those sequences were non-productive.

General findings and caveats noted by the study authors: A later analysis associated 15,000 or so TCR beta sequences with specific HLA alleles at a false discovery rate of 0.05. Because HLA typing was missing for some donors at each locus, association tests included only the typed subset. Most CMV-associated TCR beta chains appeared to be HLA-restricted in a later analysis, and the HLA associations seemed to be driven largely by CMV exposure. In a later genetic analysis, a missense DCLRE1C variant was associated with V-gene and J-gene trimming of TCR beta chains, and the association was replicated in an independent cohort. A further reported finding was that TCR beta sequences accurately predicted the HLA-A and HLA-B alleles for most subjects in the first cohort. Several of the top co-occurrence clusters appeared to be linked to parvovirus B19, influenza, CMV and Epstein-Barr virus, according to a later analysis. In a later analysis, TCR association rates were found to vary across HLA loci, with the most associated TCRs seen for DRB1 alleles and the fewest for HLA-C alleles. The study gave a list of roughly 150 TCR beta chains associated with cytomegalovirus. Strong co-occurrence of HLA alleles, especially DR and DQ, made assigning TCR associations to individual alleles difficult. A later analysis found that HLA-associated TCR beta chains were more clonally expanded and had lower generation probabilities than equally common non-associated chains. Across donors, most TCR sequences were observed very rarely, whereas some public TCRs were present in many individuals. A cluster of highly shared sequence variants was judged likely to represent a technical artifact of the sequencing pipeline. The earlier analysis of 587 of the donors excluded some 15 rarely observed V segments, including chromosome 9 orphons, because counts were too low. Correlated functional status among segregating V segments might reflect linkage disequilibrium, but an unknown experimental factor could not be ruled out. Cytomegalovirus status was reported to be diagnosed by the classifier with high specificity and sensitivity in both the original and validation cohorts. It was suggested by the authors that the approach could potentially be generalized to other disease states and immunological phenotypes. According to a later genetic analysis, donors in an Asian-associated ancestry cluster had fewer N-insertions in productive TCRs than the approximately 650-donor mean. Because the 87-base-pair reads could not distinguish some IMGT-functional V segments, including TRBV6-2 and TRBV6-3, those segments were excluded. Immune exposure information for the cohort was limited to CMV serostatus. Three of the identified cytomegalovirus-associated TCR beta chains were confirmed in vitro to be specific for cytomegalovirus antigens. The presence/absence analyses assumed that sequencing depth was roughly uniform across donors, and that assumption may not be true. In an earlier analysis of 500 to 650 of the donors, most TCR beta V segments appeared in productive rearrangements about 90% or about 30% of the time, broadly matching IMGT annotations. This cohort had only TCR beta chains sequenced, and the lack of alpha or paired-chain data limited which features could be detected.

From a lookup of the germline V gene, CDR1 and CDR2 are ENHRY and SYGVKD. V and J are trimmed by 1 base and 9 bases, and the gene matches miss 17 bases of the junction. The CDR3 runs 18 amino acids, cysteine and phenylalanine included. Here the CDR3 DNA is all that survives: 54 bases in frame from base 1. The cohort consisted of hundreds of healthy bone marrow donors. All cohort members were sampled while nominally healthy, although unrecorded immune exposures were likely present. The donor was CMV seropositive and was included in the group of approximately 310 seropositive cohort members. Every donor gave a peripheral blood sample, and the peripheral blood mononuclear cells from that sample were used for TCR beta sequencing. Genomic DNA extraction from the blood cell samples was performed with the Qiagen DNeasy Blood Extraction Kit.

The chain is assembled from TRBV10-3 and TRBJ2-1; TRBD2 agrees with 8 junctional bases. Sequenced sample: PBMCs. The TCR originated in a man under 40 in good health and CMV-seropositive. The DNA sequence follows: TGTGCCATCAGTGAGTTGAGATGGGGTAGCGGGACATCGGGTGAGCAGTTCTTC. It translates to CAISELRWGSGTSGEQFF.